What follows are 2 T cell receptor beta chains derived from one specimen sequenced in a study of blood T cell repertoires in COVID-19. Sequencing was performed with immunoSEQ multiplex PCR; in TCRdb, only in-frame clones are kept and a portion is missing. The repertoire consists of approximately 120,000 clones, with almost 80% occurring once and the leading ten covering 20% to 30%. Sequenced: peripheral blood. Receptor source: a human donor in a cohort sampled during active COVID-19.

V usage is TRBV28 and J usage is TRBJ1-2; D might be TRBD1 (6 bases). V gave up 7 bases and J gave up 4 bases, with 22 bases separating them. Germline CDR1 MDHEN, CDR2 SYDVKM. CDR3 length equals 16 residues. This CDR3 is CASNSVTGTASYGYTF. CDR3 nucleotide sequence: TGTGCCAGCAATTCGGTCACAGGGACCGCTTCCTATGGCTACACCTTC.

CDR3 nucleotides: TGTGCCAGCAGTTGGGACAGGGGGATCCAAGAGACCCAGTACTTC. Translated: CASSWDRGIQETQYF. The chain carries TRBV2 and TRBJ2-5; 11 bases fit TRBD1. The CDR3 covers 15 residues. Germline V gives CDR1 SNHLY, CDR2 FYNNEI. V lost 5 bases and J lost 1; bases outside the gene matches: 3.